These 3 T cell receptor beta chains were sequenced from one sample in a study of vaccination and CD4 T cells after COVID-19. This sample's time point: late sampling 161 to 241 days after vaccination in a few convalescent patients. Treatment given: roughly 10-day PBMC culture with coronavirus spike peptide pools or control peptides (ViraFEST assay). Antigens for these TCRs are unknown. Researchers used the Oncomine TCR Beta short-read assay to sequence DNA from cultured CD4+ T cells. In TCRdb, the PCR reads were re-called with MiXCR into one record per CDR3 protein. The sample includes about 17,000 distinct CDR3 sequences, around 50% seen only once; the top ten take about 19%. The specimen comprised CD4+ T cells from blood, cultured in vitro, sampled about 7 months after SARS-CoV-2 vaccination. Every receptor here comes from a human donor who had recovered from COVID-19.

The genes are TRBV7-2 and TRBJ2-7, with D tentatively TRBD2 (5 bases). The CDR3 totals 14 residues. V dropped 0 bases and J dropped 4 bases, with 10 bases sitting between them. Germline CDR1 SGHTA, CDR2 FQGNSA. CDR3 sequence (DNA): TGTGCCAGCAGCTTAGCGCTTCGGGGTTACGAGCAGTACTTC. It specifies CASSLALRGYEQYF.

The genes are TRBV19 and TRBJ1-5, with D possibly being TRBD1 (5 bases). Trimming removed 5 bases from V and 1 base from J, with 15 bases in between. The CDR3 consists of 16 residues. Germline V gene sequence: CDR1 LNHDA, CDR2 SQIVND (reference sequence). CDR3 DNA sequence: TGTGCCAGTAGTCCACGGGGGGGAACGAGCAATCAGCCCCAGCATTTT. This encodes CASSPRGGTSNQPQHF.

The chain has TRBV20-1 and TRBJ2-7, with no clear D. The V gene lost 3 bases and the J gene lost 1 base, with 4 bases spanning the gap. The CDR3 consists of 11 residues. In germline, CDR1 is DFQATT, CDR2 SNEGSKA (reference sequence). The CDR3 spells CSASRSYEQYF. The CDR3 DNA is TGCAGTGCTAGTAGGTCCTACGAGCAGTACTTC.